This TCR beta chain was sequenced in a study of blood T cell repertoires in COVID-19. Across the whole study: PBMCs, B-cell-depleted T cells, or T cells provided the cDNA or gDNA that made up the material.

Germline CDR1 and CDR2: MNHEY and SVGAGI. The CDR3 sequence is 13 residues long. Deletions cut 2 bases from V and 3 bases from J, with 7 bases between. This clone was observed a few times. In the authors' workflow: Scientists estimated how many nucleated cells there were by amplifying reference gene primers. Sequenced by immunoSEQ multiplex PCR; TCRdb stores in-frame clones only, minus some. That table furnishes V, J and clone size, whereas the DNA furnished D and trimming. The table has roughly 240,000 clones, 65% to 90% seen once. The V gene is TRBV6-5, the J gene TRBJ1-2; D gene uncertain. This clonotype was sampled from a woman aged 50 to 60 with acute COVID-19. The specimen was PBMCs or T cells enriched from blood (not recorded which). The CDR3 spells CASSYEADYGYTF. CDR3 nucleotides: TGTGCCAGCAGTTACGAGGCAGACTATGGCTACACCTTC.